This T cell receptor (beta chain) appears in the sequencing data of a study of T cell clonotyping in hematopoietic cell transplantation. General study points: No sorting was done, leaving CD4 and CD8 contributions mixed. Higher Inverse Simpson Index values in graft donor and pretransplant recipient predicted broader posttransplant TCR diversity. Pathologically expanded recipient clonotypes increased progressively from day 30 to day 180 as diversity fell.

The method was immunoSEQ multiplex PCR; TCRdb's version includes in-frame clones alone and lacks a portion of them. The table lists about 36,000 clones, roughly 88% of them singletons. This clone showed up just once. The antigen is undetermined. The CDR3 length is 15 residues. The germline V gene has CDR1 MDHEN and CDR2 SYDVKM. Deletions cut 3 bases from V and 2 bases from J, with 13 bases between. This clonotype was sampled from a woman aged 40 to 50 in good health. Some clones in this sample may be carry-over from other donors' samples. The chain combines TRBV28 with TRBJ1-2; no reliable D call. Material: peripheral blood mononuclear cells. CDR3 protein: CASSFGRRVNYGYTF. The CDR3 nucleotides are TGTGCCAGCAGTTTTGGCAGGCGGGTAAACTATGGCTACACCTTC.